The 3 T cell receptor beta chains listed next were all sequenced from one sample in a study of metastatic and nonmetastatic thyroid tumors. The entire patient cohort was treatment-naive prior to thyroid surgery. TCRdb re-called the PCR reads with MiXCR. The top ten clones hold approximately 22% of a sample with 34,000 or so clones, roughly a third of them seen once. The sequenced material came from tumor tissue. The source is a female donor with papillary thyroid cancer or a benign thyroid nodule (not recorded which). Some clones in this sample may be carry-over from other donors' samples.

This chain links TRBV12-3 or TRBV12-4 with TRBJ2-1, with 8 bases identical to TRBD2. The J segment lost 7 bases and the V segment lost 5 bases, leaving 10 bases of the junction unmatched. The length of the CDR3 is 15 residues. The DNA of the CDR3 is TGTGCCAGCAGTCCCTGGACTAGCCCGATTAATGAGCAGTTCTTC. This encodes CASSPWTSPINEQFF.

The chain links TRBV5-1 to TRBJ2-2; no reliable D call. V was shortened by 1 base and J by 3 bases, with 10 bases between the two germline ends. There are 15 residues in the CDR3. CDR1 and CDR2 (germline): SGHRS, YFSETQ. The CDR3 is CASSLQSGYTGELFF. In DNA, the CDR3 is TGCGCCAGCAGCTTGCAATCTGGGTACACCGGGGAGCTGTTTTTT.

The table lists this clone with a few counts. V gene TRBV2 combines with J gene TRBJ2-3; a weak D match, TRBD2 (5 bases). CDR1 and CDR2 from the germline V gene are SNHLY and FYNNEI. V was shortened by 10 bases and J by 1 base, with 15 bases between the two germline ends. The CDR3 runs to 14 residues. CDR3 protein: CATTGRGGTDTQYF. DNA of the CDR3: TGTGCCACCACGGGAAGAGGTGGCACAGATACGCAGTATTTT.